The rows below give T cell receptor beta chains drawn from one sample of a study of cytomegalovirus exposure and HLA in healthy donors. Profiling relied on immunoSEQ multiplex PCR, and the TCRdb table lists in-frame clones only, not all of them. The data hold 150,000 to 200,000 clones, with roughly 81% observed a single time. The sample was PBMCs. These receptors all come from a man between 18 and 35 years old in good health and CMV-seropositive. The CDR3 runs from the conserved cysteine through the conserved F or W. Each record gives: clone size, V gene, J gene, D gene, CDR3 protein, CDR3 DNA. D genes are given only for firm matches. A clone size is listed for some rows: how often the clone was seen (once, few, many), or a class if it is expanded.

>NA|TRBV11-1|TRBJ2-2|TRBD1
CASSSRPGTGTGELFF
TGTGCCAGCAGCTCTCGTCCCGGGACAGGGACCGGGGAGCTGTTTTTT
>NA|TRBV19|TRBJ2-7|TRBD1
CASSMTGSSYEQYF
TGTGCCAGTAGTATGACAGGGAGCTCCTACGAGCAGTACTTC
>NA|TRBV5-4|TRBJ1-3|TRBD1
CASSLAGTGRNTIYF
TGTGCCAGCAGCTTGGCGGGGACAGGAAGGAACACCATATATTTT
>NA|TRBV7-8|TRBJ1-1|NA
CASSPSGGDTEAFF
TGTGCCAGCAGCCCCAGTGGGGGGGACACTGAAGCTTTCTTT
>few|TRBV11-2|TRBJ1-2|NA
CASSLEGQRPSF
TGTGCCAGCAGCTTAGAGGGACAAAGGCCTTCGTTC
>NA|TRBV20-1|TRBJ2-7|TRBD1
CSVLQGNEQYF
TGCAGTGTTCTACAGGGGAACGAGCAGTACTTC
>NA|TRBV5-6|TRBJ1-6|TRBD1
CASSGGTGNNSPLHF
TGTGCCAGCAGCGGCGGGACAGGGAATAATTCACCCCTCCACTTT
>NA|TRBV10-3|TRBJ1-4|NA
CAISGGQQGNEKLFF
TGTGCCATCAGTGGAGGGCAGCAGGGGAATGAAAAACTGTTTTTT
>NA|TRBV10-3|TRBJ1-2|NA
CAISEDSNYGYTF
TGTGCCATCAGTGAGGACAGTAACTATGGCTACACCTTC
>NA|TRBV27|TRBJ2-7|TRBD1
CASSLLYRQGYEQYF
TGTGCCAGCAGTTTATTGTACCGACAGGGGTACGAGCAGTACTTC
>NA|TRBV7-9|TRBJ1-2|NA
CASSSSLRYGYTF
TGTGCCAGCAGCAGTAGCCTCCGCTATGGCTACACCTTC
>NA|TRBV5-8|TRBJ1-4|TRBD1
CASSLPGQGGEKLFF
TGTGCCAGCAGCTTGCCGGGACAGGGAGGAGAAAAACTGTTTTTT
>NA|TRBV7-2|TRBJ2-4|NA
CASSLAAGNIQYF
TGTGCCAGCAGCTTAGCGGCGGGGAACATTCAGTACTTC
>NA|TRBV12-5|TRBJ1-1|NA
CASGYTENTEAFF
TGTGCTAGTGGTTATACAGAGAACACTGAAGCTTTCTTT
>NA|TRBV7-7|TRBJ1-6|NA
CASHEGPMASPLHF
TGTGCCAGCCACGAGGGCCCCATGGCCTCACCCCTCCACTTT
>NA|TRBV6-5|TRBJ1-3|NA
CASTAGDTSGNTIYF
TGTGCCAGCACCGCAGGGGACACCTCTGGAAACACCATATATTTT
>NA|TRBV18|TRBJ1-1|NA
CASSPLAGNAEAFF
TGTGCCAGCTCACCACTGGCAGGGAACGCTGAAGCTTTCTTT
>NA|TRBV19|TRBJ2-2|NA
CASSIIYSRNTGELFF
TGTGCCAGTAGTATAATCTACTCTAGGAACACCGGGGAGCTGTTTTTT
>NA|TRBV30|TRBJ2-3|NA
CAYGGGTDTQYF
TGTGCCTACGGGGGTGGCACAGATACGCAGTATTTT
>NA|TRBV19|TRBJ2-1|TRBD2
CASSIWNFEGLAENISYNEQFF
TGTGCCAGTAGTATATGGAATTTTGAGGGACTAGCGGAAAATATCTCCTACAATGAGCAGTTCTTC
>NA|TRBV11-2|TRBJ2-3|TRBD2
CASSFRTGTGGGTDTQYF
TGTGCCAGCAGCTTCCGGACTGGGACCGGGGGGGGCACAGATACGCAGTATTTT
>once|TRBV7-2|TRBJ1-2|TRBD1
CASSRDRVDGYTF
TGTGCCAGCAGTCGGGACAGGGTTGATGGCTACACCTTC
>NA|TRBV6-1|TRBJ1-3|NA
CASSLLATFGNTIYF
TGTGCCAGCAGCCTTTTGGCCACGTTTGGAAACACCATATATTTT
>NA|TRBV6-4|TRBJ1-6|TRBD1
CASSASWDSSSLHF
TGTGCCAGCAGTGCCAGCTGGGACAGTTCGTCCCTCCACTTT
>NA|TRBV6-5|TRBJ2-1|NA
CASSYSNTAYNEQFF
TGTGCCAGCAGTTACTCGAATACAGCATACAATGAGCAGTTCTTC
>NA|TRBV9|TRBJ2-2|NA
CASSPKGDITGELFF
TGTGCCAGCAGCCCAAAGGGGGACATCACCGGGGAGCTGTTTTTT
>NA|TRBV9|TRBJ2-2|NA
CASSGVRGGSSGELFF
TGTGCCAGCAGTGGAGTTAGGGGGGGGAGTTCCGGGGAGCTGTTTTTT
>NA|TRBV7-2|TRBJ2-2|NA
CASRPQGTDTGELFF
TGTGCCAGCCGCCCTCAGGGCACGGACACCGGGGAGCTGTTTTTT
>once|TRBV7-2|TRBJ1-2|NA
CASSLAHPRQDYGYTF
TGTGCCAGCAGCTTAGCGCATCCCCGTCAGGACTATGGCTACACCTTC
>once|TRBV7-9|TRBJ2-2|TRBD1
CASSFPTGTGDTGELFF
TGTGCCAGCAGCTTCCCTACCGGGACAGGGGACACCGGGGAGCTGTTTTTT